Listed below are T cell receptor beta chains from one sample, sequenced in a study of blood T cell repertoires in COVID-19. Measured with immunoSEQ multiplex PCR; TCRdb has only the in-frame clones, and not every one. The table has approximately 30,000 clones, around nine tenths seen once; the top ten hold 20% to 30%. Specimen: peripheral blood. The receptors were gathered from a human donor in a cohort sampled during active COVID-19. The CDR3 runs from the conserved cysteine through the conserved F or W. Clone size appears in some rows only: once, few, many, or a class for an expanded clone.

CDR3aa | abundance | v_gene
CASSRTGNYGYTF | . | TRBV7-8
CARTVRGRGGTTGELFF | . | TRBV3-1/TRBV3-2
CASSQTRGLEQYF | . | TRBV4-1
CASSPGSFSGNTIYF | . | TRBV6-5
CASSPPTGSDTEAFF | . | TRBV5-1
CASSSGLAGQETQYF | . | TRBV5-1
CASSFPGNYGYTF | . | TRBV5-6
CASSDPFLSSYNEQFF | . | TRBV6-1
CASSPLTGSNQPQHF | few | TRBV4-2
CASSPTTGGYTF | . | TRBV7-9
CASSLVGGAAKNIQYF | . | TRBV13
CASRPYGQGEDGYTF | once | TRBV3-1/TRBV3-2
CASSSGERWSGYTF | . | TRBV3-1/TRBV3-2